This T cell receptor (beta chain) was sequenced during a study of blood T cells in healthy people across ages. Study outcomes and limitations: More naive CD4+ cells and higher diversity were found in long-lived than in aged donors.

This CDR3 is 13 amino acids long. With 5 bases clipped from V and 5 bases from J, the junction kept 6 bases outside the gene matches. Germline values: CDR1 DFQATT, CDR2 SNEGSKA (reference sequence). A second PCR, run for about 6 to 11 cycles, used a sample-barcoded 5' primer plus a J-beta primer mix. Each cDNA molecule was tagged by a template-switch adaptor that had 12 random nucleotides. Using its own MiXCR run on the 5' RACE reads, TCRdb lists one record per CDR3 protein. There are 780,000 or so distinct CDR3 sequences in the sample; roughly 53% occur only once, and around 41% lies in the top ten. As concerns this clonotype: Its antigen is not known.

The clonotype originates from a man aged 80 or over in good health. This chain links TRBV20-1 with TRBJ1-1; 9 nucleotides match TRBD1. The sequencing input was blood. For the CDR3, the DNA is TGCAGTGCTGGGGACAGGGTAAAAACTGAAGCTTTCTTT. Translation gives CSAGDRVKTEAFF.